Detailed here is one T cell receptor (beta chain). Its binding antigen is unknown. Base-call qualities are not available, and no considerably larger clone is one nucleotide away. TCRbeta CDR3 regions were amplified from genomic DNA using the immunoSEQ Assay, a bias-controlled multiplex PCR. The original pipeline was this. Within the assay, amplification of reference gene primers was used to estimate how many nucleated cells each sample contained. To quantify the absolute abundance of each unique TCRbeta CDR3 rearrangement, sequence reads were collapsed and filtered. For each sample, productive Simpson clonality was calculated by taking the square root of Simpson's diversity index across productive rearrangements. As stored in TCRdb, this immuneACCESS dataset retains in-frame rearrangements with V and J assigned. A fraction of the clones does not appear; measured against another copy, unresolved V genes explain less than half of the discrepancy, and the remainder lacks a known reason. V, J and clone size are taken as reported in that table, and D and trimming were inferred from the DNA itself. Within this sample are about 180,000 clones, with approximately 88% of them counted one time only. The top ten hold roughly 4% of the sample.

This entry belongs to a study of blood T cell repertoires in COVID-19 (dated by TCRdb to about 2020). Concerning the study at large: Samples covering the acute and convalescent phases of COVID-19 were provided by collaborators in the United States, Italy and Spain. A de-identified subject ID, COVID-19 status, age in years and sex were almost always included in the sample metadata. Where available, HLA class I and class II types were obtained from metadata supplied by the sample provider rather than from assay-based typing. The repertoires were released in a freely available public database meant as a resource for research on the immune response to SARS-CoV-2. The prospective study material was composed of cDNA or gDNA derived from T cells, B-cell-depleted T cells, or PBMCs. The dataset comprised deeply sampled blood TCRbeta repertoires from subjects exposed to, actively infected with, or recovered from COVID-19. Samples came from the ongoing ImmuneRACE study (first 160 participants) plus 1,254 subjects from 6 global collaborators. Overall study outcomes, separate from this receptor: Clinical and demographic metadata were provided uncurated, with the amount varying by source and participant.

The CDR3 runs 18 residues from the cysteine to the phenylalanine. Here the CDR3 DNA is all that survives: 54 bases in frame from base 1. The germline V gene (reference sequence) yields SGHNT for CDR1 and YYREEE for CDR2. Relative to germline, V is missing 3 bases and J is missing 3 bases, with 9 bases of the junction outside any gene match. The collaborating institutions used their own protocols to collect whole blood in K2EDTA tubes. For TCRbeta analysis, collaborators shipped samples in one of three forms: frozen whole blood, isolated PBMCs, or DNA extracted from either of those sample types. The rearranged chain carries TRBV5-4 and TRBJ2-5, and 15 bases in between align with TRBD2. Sample: peripheral blood. This clonotype originated in a woman in her twenties or thirties with acute or convalescent COVID-19. The DNA sequence is TGTGCCAGCAGCTCTGGACTAGCGGGAGGGCTTCGAGAAGAGACCCAGTACTTC. It is translated as CASSSGLAGGLREETQYF.